This T cell receptor beta chain derives from a study of shared clonotypes between healthy human individuals. The study, taken as a whole, reports: Read depth was anticipated to influence clonotype sharing among donors.

Regarding this clone: The target antigen is unknown.

Evenly divided among several immunoSEQ plates was the genomic DNA of each subset. This table comes from immunoSEQ multiplex PCR, and its TCRdb copy is limited to in-frame clones, with some not included. Among more than 2,000,000 clones, roughly 93% were seen once, and the ten largest hold 0.3% to 0.4%. What was sequenced was naive CD4+ T cells from PBMCs. Subset here: CD45RA+ positively selected. The receptor was derived from a man younger than 30 in good health. Some clones in this sample may be carry-over from other donors' samples.

CDR3 nucleotide sequence: TGTGCCAGCAGCGTTAGCGGGAGATACACCGGGGAGCTGTTTTTT. Translating it yields CASSVSGRYTGELFF. V usage is TRBV6-4 and J usage is TRBJ2-2; 9 positions agree with TRBD2. From germline, CDR1 is MRHNA and CDR2 SNTAGT. V shed 6 bases and J 3 bases; nucleotides not matched to a gene: 5. The CDR3 is 15 amino acids.